The T cell receptor (beta chain) under discussion was sequenced for a study of blood T cell dynamics during melanoma immunotherapy. Whole-study results and caveats: PBMC repertoires of eventual disease-control patients split at W3 into clonality or diversity gains.

Time point indicated: pre-treatment baseline. Disease control meant complete response, partial response or stable disease at 12 weeks. For this clone: Its antigen is unidentified.

Some clones are missing from TCRdb's copy, which holds only in-frame ones; the method was immunoSEQ multiplex PCR. Found here are several thousand clones, about 86% of them singletons; the top ten hold 30% to 35%. The sequencing used blood, collected from a patient treated with checkpoint blockade. This clonotype was obtained from a human donor with melanoma.

The CDR3 loop reads CASSILGGEQFF. In DNA, the CDR3 is TGTGCCAGTAGTATATTAGGGGGGGAGCAGTTCTTC. V gene TRBV19 combines with J gene TRBJ2-1; D assignment may be TRBD1 or TRBD2 (6 bases each). Trimming removed 2 bases from V and 10 bases from J, with 9 bases in between. CDR3 length: 12 residues. CDR1 and CDR2 (germline): LNHDA, SQIVND (reference sequence).